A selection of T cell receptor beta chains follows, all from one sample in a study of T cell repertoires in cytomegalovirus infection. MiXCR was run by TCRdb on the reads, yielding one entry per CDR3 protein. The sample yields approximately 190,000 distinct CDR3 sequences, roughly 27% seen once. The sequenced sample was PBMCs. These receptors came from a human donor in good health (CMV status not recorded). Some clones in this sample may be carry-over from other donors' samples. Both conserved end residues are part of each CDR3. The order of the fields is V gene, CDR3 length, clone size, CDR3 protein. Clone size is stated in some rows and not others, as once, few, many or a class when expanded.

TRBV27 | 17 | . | CASSFVYGDSPNTEAFF
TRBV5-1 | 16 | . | CASSLGGGAGRNEQFF
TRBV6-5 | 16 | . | CASRPTSGTGGTEAFF
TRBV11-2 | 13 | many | CASSLGPNNEQFF
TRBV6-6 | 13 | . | CASSAGSYNEQFF
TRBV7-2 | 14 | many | CASSFDRARDIQYF
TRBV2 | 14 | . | CASSRSGVGTEAFF
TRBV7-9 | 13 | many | CASSRSGGETQYF
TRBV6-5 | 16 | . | CASSYSDRAPYNEQFF
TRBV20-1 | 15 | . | CSARDHRTGGQPQHF
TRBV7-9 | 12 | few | CASSGVWETQYF
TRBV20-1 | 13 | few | CSASRDSGNTIYF
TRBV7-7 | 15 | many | CASSPRGARAHEQYF
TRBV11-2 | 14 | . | CASSFGSSGNTIYF
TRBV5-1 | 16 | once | CASSLVRRGSSYEQYF
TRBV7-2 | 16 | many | CASSLASDRGIHEQYF
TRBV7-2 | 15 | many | CASSLGAGPYNEQFF
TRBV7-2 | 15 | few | CASSPDRAVSYEQYF
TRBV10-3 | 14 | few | CAISGSSGEDEQFF
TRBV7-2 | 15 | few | CASGPVRGLMNEQFF
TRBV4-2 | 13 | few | CASSQEGARYIYF
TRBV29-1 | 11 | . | CSVMGSNGYTF
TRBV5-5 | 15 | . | CASSLDARETYEQYF
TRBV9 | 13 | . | CASSTRQGEGYTF
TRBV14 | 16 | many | CASSQEGLVMNTEAFF
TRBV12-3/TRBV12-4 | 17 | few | CASSLRSKGLADGEQYF
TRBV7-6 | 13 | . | CASGETLQETQYF
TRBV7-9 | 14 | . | CASSLLDSNQPQHF
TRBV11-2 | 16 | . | CASSLGTGVAEETQYF
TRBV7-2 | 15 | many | CASSLGGTTGNTIYF
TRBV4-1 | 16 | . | CASSQGMTSYNEKLFF
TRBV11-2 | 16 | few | CASSLIPPPNTGELFF
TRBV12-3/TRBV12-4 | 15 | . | CASSLVQGNGDTQYF
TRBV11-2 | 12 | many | CASSLMGYEQYF
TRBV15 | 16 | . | CATSRAGDRLGAEQYF
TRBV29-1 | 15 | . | CSVEGVGRGNYGYTF
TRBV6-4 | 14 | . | CASRGTPETGELFF
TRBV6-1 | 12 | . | CASRRLSYEQYF
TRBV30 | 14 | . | CAWSWTGQNQPQHF
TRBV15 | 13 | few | CATSRARNTEAFF
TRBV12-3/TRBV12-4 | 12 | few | CASSSQGQPQHF
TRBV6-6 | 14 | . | CASSYYGARDEQYF
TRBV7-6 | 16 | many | CASSLSLLKQNTEAFF
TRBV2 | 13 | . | CASSDGRFGGYTF
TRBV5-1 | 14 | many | CASNLQGMNTEAFF
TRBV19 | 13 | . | CATRSLGNQPQHF
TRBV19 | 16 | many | CASSIGGGHNTGELFF
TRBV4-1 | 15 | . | CASSQDSGTPEKLFF
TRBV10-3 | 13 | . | CAISLDRAQPQHF
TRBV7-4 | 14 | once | CASSFTGRSAEAFF
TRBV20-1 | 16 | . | CSARFRAFSYNSPLHF
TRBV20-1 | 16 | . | CSASHTGTSGTDTQYF
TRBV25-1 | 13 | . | CASSTTQGTPLHF
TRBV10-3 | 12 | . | CAISPDMGEAFF